This T cell receptor (beta chain) emerged from a study of blood T cell repertoires in COVID-19. As for the study in general: Samples of COVID-19 (acute and convalescent) were obtained from the United States, Italy and Spain.

As originally analysed: Amplification with reference gene primers provided the estimates of nucleated cell counts. TCRdb's table, derived via immunoSEQ multiplex PCR, lists solely in-frame clones and lacks some. From that table come the V and J calls and clone size; the DNA was used to work out D and trimming. The sample includes 200,000 to 250,000 clones, about nine tenths of them seen just once. The CDR3 sequence is 17 residues long. Germline V gives CDR1 SEHNR, CDR2 FQNEAQ (reference sequence). After removal of 5 bases from V and 0 bases from J, the junction contained 7 bases not matched to a gene.

This chain joins TRBV7-9 and TRBJ1-3, with 10 bases that match TRBD1. Sequenced material: peripheral blood. This sequence originates from a man between 60 and 75 years old who had recovered from COVID-19. CDR3 DNA sequence: TGTGCCAGCAGCCTTGGGACAGGGGAAACCTCTGGAAACACCATATATTTT. Its protein is CASSLGTGETSGNTIYF.